One sample yielded the 19 T cell receptor beta chains listed below, sequenced in a study of T cell changes during pregnancy in multiple sclerosis (dated by TCRdb to the late 2010s). Receptor libraries were prepared by the immunoSEQ multiplex PCR assay. The clones in this table, taken by TCRdb from immuneACCESS, are in-frame only. Not every clone is retained; where verified, under half of the shortfall comes from an unresolved V gene, and the cause of the rest is unknown. The sample contains about 38,000 clones, 91% of them found a single time. About 12% of the sample goes to the ten largest clones. Specimen: CD8+ T cells from peripheral blood mononuclear cells, collected after pregnancy. These receptor sequences come from a female donor with multiple sclerosis, enrolled in a pregnancy study.

The chain combines TRBV10-2 with TRBJ2-1; a weak D match, TRBD1 (5 bases). The CDR3 is 13 amino acids. Trimming removed 2 bases at V and 6 bases at J, with 8 bases between. The germline CDR1 and CDR2 sequences are WSHSY and SAAADI. CDR3 in DNA: TGCGCCAGCAGTGAGACACAGGTCAATGAGCAGTTCTTC. Translating it yields CASSETQVNEQFF.

The rearrangement links TRBV19 to TRBJ2-3; weak D call: TRBD2 (5 bases). Trimming took off 4 bases at V and 3 bases at J, with 11 bases between the two ends. This CDR3 has 14 residues. Per the germline V gene, CDR1 is LNHDA and CDR2 is SQIVND (reference sequence). CDR3 region: CASSTSGRTDTQYF. The CDR3 DNA follows: TGTGCCAGTAGTACAAGCGGAAGGACAGATACGCAGTATTTT.

J is TRBJ2-7 and V is TRBV10-3, with TRBD2 matching 14 bases. Per the germline V gene, CDR1 is ENHRY and CDR2 is SYGVKD. J was trimmed by 4 bases and V by 2 bases; bases with no gene match: 4. The CDR3 totals 16 residues. CDR3 bases: TGTGCCATCAGTGAGGGGTGGACTAGCGGGAGGTACGAGCAGTACTTC. Translating gives CAISEGWTSGRYEQYF.

The chain combines TRBV2 with TRBJ1-3; D uncertain. The CDR3 extends over 12 amino acids. Trimming left V 7 bases short and J 6 bases short, with 10 bases between. Germline CDR1 is SNHLY and CDR2 is FYNNEI. Written as DNA, the CDR3 is TGTGCCAGCAAATCATCCCCAAACACCATATATTTT. Translation: CASKSSPNTIYF.

The rearrangement uses TRBV11-2 and TRBJ2-7; the match to TRBD1 covers 10 bases. V lost 5 bases to trimming and J lost 3 bases; unmatched junction nucleotides: 4. Germline CDR1 and CDR2: SGHAT and FQNNGV. This CDR3 has 14 residues. The CDR3 DNA reads TGTGCCAGCAGCCCCGGGACAGGGGACTACGAGCAGTACTTC. The encoded protein is CASSPGTGDYEQYF.

The rearrangement uses TRBV6-1 and TRBJ2-7; D possibly corresponds to TRBD1 (6 bases). This CDR3 is built from 14 residues. V was trimmed by 6 bases and J by 2 bases, leaving 14 bases between them. Germline V gene sequence: CDR1 MNHNS, CDR2 SASEGT. CDR3 residues: CASRSTGFPYEQYF. The CDR3 DNA reads as TGTGCCAGCAGGTCGACAGGTTTTCCCTACGAGCAGTACTTC.

The chain couples TRBV2 to TRBJ2-1, with D maybe TRBD2 (6 bases). Per germline, CDR1 SNHLY and CDR2 FYNNEI. Trimming stripped 1 base from V and 0 bases from J, with 13 bases between. This CDR3 has 17 amino acids. The CDR3 region has the DNA TGTGCCAGCAGTGAAGGGGAGGCCAGGAGCTCCTACAATGAGCAGTTCTTC. It is translated as CASSEGEARSSYNEQFF.

The table lists this clone with a count of one. This chain uses TRBV9 with TRBJ2-1, with 9 bases that match TRBD1. The junction had 9 bases not matched to a gene; V was cut back by 4 bases and J by 7 bases. The V gene's germline CDR1 is SGDLS and CDR2 YYNGEE. The CDR3 contains 15 residues. Here the CDR3 DNA reads TGTGCCAGCAGCAACCGGGACAGGGTGGAAAATGAGCAGTTCTTC. Its protein is CASSNRDRVENEQFF.

The chain uses TRBV5-6 and TRBJ1-2; TRBD1 matches 8 bases. The CDR3 spans 14 residues. Germline V gene sequence: CDR1 SGHDT, CDR2 YYEEEE. J was trimmed by 5 bases and V by 4 bases; bases with no gene match: 7. CDR3 region: CASSPPGQGYGYTF. CDR3 sequence (DNA): TGTGCCAGCAGCCCCCCAGGACAGGGATATGGCTACACCTTC.

The chain combines TRBV7-8 with TRBJ2-1; no clear D. Between the trimmed V and J ends, which lost 2 bases and 0 bases, there was a span of 11 bases. Looked up from germline, CDR1 is SGHVS and CDR2 is FQNEAQ. CDR3 length: 16 amino acids. The CDR3 bases are TGTGCCAGCAGCTTAATCCCGGAGAGCTCCTACAATGAGCAGTTCTTC. This encodes CASSLIPESSYNEQFF.

This chain connects TRBV6-5 to TRBJ2-7; perhaps TRBD2 as D (6 bases). Trimming stripped 7 bases from V and 9 bases from J, with 16 bases between. CDR3 length equals 12 residues. Germline CDR1 MNHEY, CDR2 SVGAGI. The CDR3 is CASILGPGGQYF. The CDR3 bases are TGTGCCAGCATTCTCGGGCCCGGGGGGCAGTACTTC.

This clone was seen only a few times. The chain links TRBV27 to TRBJ1-1, with D possibly TRBD1 on 5 matching bases. Trimming removed 2 bases at V and 4 bases at J, with 11 bases between. The CDR3 is 14 amino acids. In germline, CDR1 is MNHEY, CDR2 SMNVEV (reference sequence). CDR3 DNA: TGTGCCAGCAGTTTACTGGGGGGGATCACTGAAGCTTTCTTT. Translation gives CASSLLGGITEAFF.

The chain uses TRBV7-9 and TRBJ2-1, with 8 bases aligning to TRBD1. The CDR3 consists of 16 residues. V was clipped by 5 bases and J by 2 bases; unmatched bases: 8. CDR1 SEHNR and CDR2 FQNEAQ come from the germline V gene (reference sequence). The CDR3 spells CASSTTQGAPYNEQFF. The CDR3 DNA follows: TGTGCCAGCAGCACCACCCAGGGGGCCCCCTACAATGAGCAGTTCTTC.

The genes are TRBV15 and TRBJ2-1, with 9 bases aligning to TRBD2. This CDR3 has 18 amino acids. V was pared by 0 bases and J by 6 bases, with 12 bases of the junction left unmatched. Germline V gene sequence: CDR1 LNHNV, CDR2 YYDKDF (reference sequence). CDR3: CATSRDRDPSGNSNEQFF. The DNA of the CDR3 is TGTGCCACCAGCAGAGATCGGGATCCTAGCGGGAATTCCAATGAGCAGTTCTTC.

V usage is TRBV4-2 and J usage is TRBJ2-7, with D maybe TRBD2 (6 bases). Germline lookup yields CDR1 LGHNA and CDR2 YNFKEQ. CDR3 length equals 14 residues. Trimming removed 5 bases from V and 2 bases from J, with 13 bases in between. CDR3 bases: TGTGCCAGCAGCGTGGGGGGAACAGCCTACGAGCAGTACTTC. Translating gives CASSVGGTAYEQYF.

This chain links TRBV28 with TRBJ2-5, with a possible D match to TRBD1 (7 bases). The CDR3 totals 16 residues. CDR1 is MDHEN and CDR2 is SYDVKM in the germline V gene. The ends were cut back, 2 bases at V and 3 bases at J, with 16 bases in the middle. The CDR3 DNA is TGTGCCAGCAGTTTACGGGACAGCGGGCCGGAAGAGACCCAGTACTTC. Its protein is CASSLRDSGPEETQYF.

The chain combines TRBV13 with TRBJ2-6; a possible D gene is TRBD2 (5 bases). V lost 5 bases, J lost 0 bases, and 8 bases lay in between. This CDR3 has 15 residues. Germline values: CDR1 PRHDT, CDR2 FYEKMQ (reference sequence). The CDR3 sequence is CASSLRDSGANVLTF. Here the CDR3 DNA reads TGTGCCAGCAGCCTCCGGGACTCTGGGGCCAACGTCCTGACTTTC. Supplemented by reference TRBV13 and TRBJ2-6, the full variable domain reads AAGVIQSPRHLIKEKRETATLKCYPIPRHDTVYWYQQGPGQDPQFLISFYEKMQSDKGSIPDRFSAQQFSDYHSELNMSSLELGDSALYFCASSLRDSGANVLTFGAGSRLTVL.

The J gene is TRBJ2-1, the V gene TRBV9; a possible D gene is TRBD2 (8 bases). Deletions cut 2 bases from V and 7 bases from J, with 16 bases between. Germline CDR1 is SGDLS and CDR2 is YYNGEE. There are 15 residues in the CDR3. CDR3 residues: CASSVGSGTDNEQFF. As DNA, the CDR3 is TGTGCCAGCAGCGTTGGTAGCGGGACAGATAATGAGCAGTTCTTC.

The chain links TRBV7-9 to TRBJ2-1; 10 nucleotides match TRBD2. From germline, CDR1 is SEHNR and CDR2 FQNEAQ (reference sequence). V dropped 5 bases and J dropped 2; count of bases not matched to a gene: 3. The CDR3 is made up of 15 amino acids. CDR3 nucleotide sequence: TGTGCCAGCAGCCCTCTAGCGGGAGCCTACAATGAGCAGTTCTTC. Protein sequence: CASSPLAGAYNEQFF.